Reported below is one TCR beta chain. These data are taken from a study of blood T cell repertoires in COVID-19. About the research overall: Collection of acute and convalescent COVID-19 samples took place in the United States, Italy and Spain. PBMCs, B-cell-depleted T cells, or T cells provided the cDNA or gDNA that made up the material.

Per the original methods: For nucleated cells, counts were estimated from reference gene primer amplification. This table comes from immunoSEQ multiplex PCR, and its TCRdb copy is limited to in-frame clones, with some not included. The V and J calls and the clone size are those of that table, but D and trimming were determined from the DNA. The sample shows under 200,000 clones, around 84% of them seen only once. The CDR3 totals 13 residues. V was pared by 0 bases and J by 3 bases, with 4 bases between. The germline V gene encodes CDR1 SGHRS and CDR2 YFSETQ. Sequencing used peripheral blood. This clonotype was obtained from a man aged 35 to 55 with acute or convalescent COVID-19. This chain links TRBV5-1 with TRBJ1-5, with no clear D. The CDR3 region is CASSLAHNQPQHF. DNA of the CDR3: TGCGCCAGCAGCTTGGCCCACAATCAGCCCCAGCATTTT.